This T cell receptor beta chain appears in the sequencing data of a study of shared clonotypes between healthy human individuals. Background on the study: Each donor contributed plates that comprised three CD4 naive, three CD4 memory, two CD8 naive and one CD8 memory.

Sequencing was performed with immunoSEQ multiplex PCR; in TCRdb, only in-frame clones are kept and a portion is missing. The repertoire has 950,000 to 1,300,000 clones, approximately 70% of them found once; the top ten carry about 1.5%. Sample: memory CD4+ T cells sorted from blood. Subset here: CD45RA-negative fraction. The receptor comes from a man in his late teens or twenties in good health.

CDR3 amino acids: CASSGQVLGGEKLFF. The DNA for the CDR3 is TGTGCCAGCAGTGGACAGGTCCTCGGAGGGGAAAAACTGTTTTTT. This sequence joins TRBV28 and TRBJ1-4; 7 positions match TRBD1. The CDR3 loop spans 15 amino acids. The trim removed 5 bases at V and 8 bases at J, leaving 11 bases unmatched. Looked up from germline, CDR1 is MDHEN and CDR2 is SYDVKM.